This T cell receptor (beta chain) was documented in a study of cytotoxic CD8 clonotypes in ibrutinib-treated CLL. Background on the study: Responses: around 25 partial, 2 complete; after median around 64 months, approximately 15 stayed remitted, approximately twelve progressed. Across samples, productive templates numbered 200,000 to 300,000 and productive rearrangements reached 75,000 to 100,000 on average. Study-wide results and caveats: Baseline values of clonality outstripped age-matched healthy donors and followed circulating CD8+ T-cell counts.

Repertoires were generated with immunoSEQ multiplex PCR, while TCRdb's copy carries only in-frame clones and drops some. There are over 150,000 clones in the sample; roughly 72% occur only once, and about an eighth lies in the top ten. This clone occurred once. Its target is unknown. This CDR3 spans 16 amino acids. Trimming took off 1 base at V and 2 bases at J, with 13 bases between the two ends. Germline V gene lookup returns CDR1 MNHEY and CDR2 SVGAGI. Genomic DNA for TCR beta libraries, 1.5 to 2 micrograms, came from cryopreserved PBMCs. Material: PBMCs, obtained after 24 months of ibrutinib treatment. This chain links TRBV6-5 with TRBJ2-3, with TRBD2 as a possible D gene (6 bases). The sequence derives from a human donor with chronic lymphocytic leukemia. CDR3 sequence reads: CASSYYSGYFTDTQYF. The CDR3 region has the DNA TGTGCCAGCAGTTACTATAGCGGTTACTTCACAGATACGCAGTATTTT.